This TCR beta chain originates from a study of tumor-infiltrating lymphocytes in oesophageal squamous cell carcinoma. Germline V gene lookup returns CDR1 MDHEN and CDR2 SYDVKM. The CDR3 is made up of 19 amino acids. J was trimmed by 0 bases and V by 2 bases; bases with no gene match: 11. This clonotype has a count of ten or more. In TCRdb, the PCR reads were re-called with MiXCR into one record per CDR3 protein. The sample holds about 7,100 distinct CDR3 sequences, about a sixth seen once. Sequences were obtained from blood. This receptor was obtained from a male donor with esophageal squamous cell carcinoma. V usage is TRBV28 and J usage is TRBJ2-4; 9 bases are shared with TRBD2. Here the CDR3 reads CASSLSGGKSNLAKNIQYF. The CDR3 region has the DNA TGTGCCAGCAGTTTAAGCGGGGGGAAAAGCAACCTAGCCAAAAACATTCAGTACTTC.